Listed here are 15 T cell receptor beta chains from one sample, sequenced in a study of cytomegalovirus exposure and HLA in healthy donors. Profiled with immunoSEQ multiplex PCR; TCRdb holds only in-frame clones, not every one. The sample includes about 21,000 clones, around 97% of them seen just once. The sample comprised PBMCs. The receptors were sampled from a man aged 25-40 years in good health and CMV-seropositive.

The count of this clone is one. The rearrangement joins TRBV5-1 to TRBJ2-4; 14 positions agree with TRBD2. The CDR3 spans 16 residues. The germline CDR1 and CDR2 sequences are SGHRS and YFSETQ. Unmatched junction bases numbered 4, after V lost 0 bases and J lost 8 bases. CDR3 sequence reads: CASSLGLAGGIDIQYF. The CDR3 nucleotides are TGCGCCAGCAGCTTGGGACTAGCGGGAGGGATTGACATTCAGTACTTC.

The CDR3 loop reads CASSPLAGTTDTQYF. The CDR3 DNA reads as TGTGCCAGCTCACCACTAGCGGGCACCACAGATACGCAGTATTTT. The rearrangement uses TRBV18 and TRBJ2-3; 7 nucleotides align to TRBD2. Germline values: CDR1 KGHSH, CDR2 LQKENI. J lost 2 bases, V lost 1 base, and 3 bases had no gene match. The CDR3 has 15 amino acids.

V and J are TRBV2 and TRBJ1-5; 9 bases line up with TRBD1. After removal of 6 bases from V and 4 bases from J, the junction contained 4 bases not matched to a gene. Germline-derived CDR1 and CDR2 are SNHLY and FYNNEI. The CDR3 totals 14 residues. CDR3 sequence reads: CASSVTGGNQPQHF. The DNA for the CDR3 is TGTGCCAGCAGCGTGACAGGGGGAAATCAGCCCCAGCATTTT.

The CDR3 loop reads CASKGLAEIGEQFF. The CDR3 DNA reads TGTGCCAGCAAGGGGCTAGCGGAAATCGGTGAGCAGTTCTTC. This rearrangement joins TRBV2 to TRBJ2-1, with 7 bases fitting TRBD2. The CDR3 has 14 amino acids. Germline CDR1 is SNHLY and CDR2 is FYNNEI. V trimming: 7 bases; J trimming: 9 bases; junction bases outside the gene matches: 12.

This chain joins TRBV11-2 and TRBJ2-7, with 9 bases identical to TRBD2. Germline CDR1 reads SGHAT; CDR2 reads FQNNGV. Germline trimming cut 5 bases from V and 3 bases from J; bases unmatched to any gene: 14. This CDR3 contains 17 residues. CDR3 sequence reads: CASSPLRLAGKFYEQYF. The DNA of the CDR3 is TGTGCCAGCAGCCCCCTCCGGCTAGCGGGAAAATTCTACGAGCAGTACTTC.

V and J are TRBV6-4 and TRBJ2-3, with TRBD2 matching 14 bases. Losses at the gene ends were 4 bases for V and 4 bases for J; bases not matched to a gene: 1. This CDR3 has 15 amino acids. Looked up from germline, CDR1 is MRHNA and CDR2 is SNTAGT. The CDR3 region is CASSGLAGGPDTQYF. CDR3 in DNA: TGTGCCAGCAGTGGACTAGCGGGAGGGCCAGATACGCAGTATTTT.

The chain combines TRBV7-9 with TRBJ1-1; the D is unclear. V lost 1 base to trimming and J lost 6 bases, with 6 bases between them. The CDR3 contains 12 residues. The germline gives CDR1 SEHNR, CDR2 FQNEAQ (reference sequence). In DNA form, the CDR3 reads TGTGCCAGCAGCTTAGTGGTAGCTGAAGCTTTCTTT. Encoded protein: CASSLVVAEAFF.

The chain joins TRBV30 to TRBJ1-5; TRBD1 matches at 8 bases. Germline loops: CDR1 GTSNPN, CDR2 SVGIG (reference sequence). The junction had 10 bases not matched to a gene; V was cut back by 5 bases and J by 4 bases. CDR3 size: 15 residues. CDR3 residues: CAWAGGTGLNQPQHF. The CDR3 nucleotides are TGTGCCTGGGCAGGTGGGACAGGCTTAAATCAGCCCCAGCATTTT. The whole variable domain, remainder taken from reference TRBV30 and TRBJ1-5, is SQTIHQWPATLVQPVGSPLSLECTVEGTSNPNLYWYRQAAGRGLQLLFYSVGIGQISSEVPQNLSASRPQDRQFILSSKKLLLSDSGFYLCAWAGGTGLNQPQHFGDGTRLSIL.

DNA of the CDR3: TGTGCCACACTAGGACAGGGAGTCACAGATACGCAGTATTTT. It is translated as CATLGQGVTDTQYF. V usage is TRBV6-1 and J usage is TRBJ2-3, with 8 bases fitting TRBD1. CDR1 is MNHNS and CDR2 is SASEGT in the germline V gene. The V segment lost 10 bases and the J segment 2 bases; nucleotides outside the gene matches: 8. The CDR3 is 14 residues long.

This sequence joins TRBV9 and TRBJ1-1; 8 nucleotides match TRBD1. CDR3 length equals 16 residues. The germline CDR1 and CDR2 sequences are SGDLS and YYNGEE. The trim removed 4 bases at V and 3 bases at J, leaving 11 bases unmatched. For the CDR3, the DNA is TGTGCCAGCAGCCCTAGGGGGCAGGGGGCAGACACTGAAGCTTTCTTT. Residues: CASSPRGQGADTEAFF.

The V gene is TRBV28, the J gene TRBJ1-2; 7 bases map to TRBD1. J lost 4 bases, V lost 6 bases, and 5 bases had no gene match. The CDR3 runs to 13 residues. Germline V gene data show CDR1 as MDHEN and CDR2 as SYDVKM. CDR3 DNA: TGTGCCAGCAGACGCGACAGGGTCTATGGCTACACCTTC. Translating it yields CASRRDRVYGYTF.

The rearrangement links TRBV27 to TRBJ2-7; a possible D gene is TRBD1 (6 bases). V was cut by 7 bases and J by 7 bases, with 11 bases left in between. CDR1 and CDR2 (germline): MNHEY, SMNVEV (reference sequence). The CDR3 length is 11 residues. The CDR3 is CASTTGKEQYF. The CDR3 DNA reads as TGTGCCAGCACGACAGGAAAGGAGCAGTACTTC.

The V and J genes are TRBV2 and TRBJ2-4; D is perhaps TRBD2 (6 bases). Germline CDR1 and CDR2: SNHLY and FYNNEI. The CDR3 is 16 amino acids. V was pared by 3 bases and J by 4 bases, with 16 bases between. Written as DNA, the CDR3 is TGTGCCAGCAGTGACCAAAGAGGGAGGAGAAAAAACATTCAGTACTTC. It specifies CASSDQRGRRKNIQYF.

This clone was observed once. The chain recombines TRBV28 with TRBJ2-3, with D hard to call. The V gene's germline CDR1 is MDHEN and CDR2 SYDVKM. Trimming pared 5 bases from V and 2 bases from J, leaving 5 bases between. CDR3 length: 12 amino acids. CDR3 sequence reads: CASSPPTDTQYF. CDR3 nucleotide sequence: TGTGCCAGCAGTCCTCCCACAGATACGCAGTATTTT.

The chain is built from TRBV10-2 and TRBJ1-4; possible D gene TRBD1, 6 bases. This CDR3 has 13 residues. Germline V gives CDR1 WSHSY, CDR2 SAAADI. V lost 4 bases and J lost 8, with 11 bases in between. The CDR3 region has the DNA TGCGCCAGCAGTGGCCAGGGGAACGAAAAACTGTTTTTT. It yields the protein CASSGQGNEKLFF.